The 21 T cell receptor beta chains listed next were all sequenced from one sample in a study of cytomegalovirus exposure and HLA in healthy donors. The study ran its PCR with 60 Vbeta and 13 Jbeta primers. The protocol was immunoSEQ multiplex PCR, while the TCRdb copy is restricted to in-frame clones and leaves out a portion. The table shows 50,000 to 70,000 clones, with about three quarters occurring only once. Sequenced: PBMCs. The receptor set was obtained from a female donor in good health and CMV-seronegative.

This chain links TRBV28 with TRBJ1-5; 9 nucleotides align to TRBD1. This CDR3 has 17 amino acids. The V gene end was trimmed by 5 bases and the J gene end by 5 bases; junction bases not matched to a gene: 13. Germline V gene sequence: CDR1 MDHEN, CDR2 SYDVKM. CDR3 coding DNA: TGTGCCAGCAGTCGACTGGGCGGGACAGGGCGGGATCAGCCCCAGCATTTT. It encodes CASSRLGGTGRDQPQHF.

The chain employs TRBV2 and TRBJ1-5, with no clear D. The CDR3 length is 15 residues. Germline CDR1 is SNHLY and CDR2 is FYNNEI. The V end was cut by 6 bases, the J end by 6 bases, with 18 bases between. CDR3 protein: CASRLSGFRGQPQHF. CDR3 DNA: TGTGCCAGCAGACTCTCGGGCTTTCGGGGTCAGCCCCAGCATTTT.

This chain's CDR3 is CASSAGSSSYNSPLHF. CDR3 in DNA: TGTGCCAGCAGCGCGGGATCTAGCTCCTATAATTCACCCCTCCACTTT. The rearrangement uses TRBV5-6 and TRBJ1-6; D is uncertain. This CDR3 is built from 16 residues. V was trimmed by 4 bases and J by 0 bases, leaving 11 bases between them. The germline V gene has CDR1 SGHDT and CDR2 YYEEEE. Looking up the rest from reference TRBV5-6 and TRBJ1-6 gives the full variable domain: DAGVTQSPTHLIKTRGQQVTLRCSPKSGHDTVSWYQQALGQGPQFIFQYYEEEERQRGNFPDRFSGHQFPNYSSELNVNALLLGDSALYLCASSAGSSSYNSPLHFGNGTRLTVT.

The rearrangement joins TRBV7-9 to TRBJ2-2; D not certain. Germline assignment: CDR1 SEHNR and CDR2 FQNEAQ (reference sequence). V dropped 5 bases and J dropped 2 bases, with 12 bases sitting between them. The CDR3 runs to 15 residues. This chain's CDR3 is CASSPTQRNTGELFF. CDR3 sequence (DNA): TGTGCCAGCAGCCCCACACAGAGAAACACCGGGGAGCTGTTTTTT. Based on the CDR3 plus reference TRBV7-9 and TRBJ2-2, the full variable domain is DTGVSQNPRHKITKRGQNVTFRCDPISEHNRLYWYRQTLGQGPEFLTYFQNEAQLEKSRLLSDRFSAERPKGSFSTLEIQRTEQGDSAMYLCASSPTQRNTGELFFGEGSRLTVL.

This chain joins TRBV19 and TRBJ1-5; tentative D call: TRBD1 (6 bases). The CDR3 has 15 amino acids. Germline V gene sequence: CDR1 LNHDA, CDR2 SQIVND (reference sequence). V was trimmed by 5 bases and J by 3 bases, leaving 14 bases between them. CDR3 amino acids: CASSVWTASNQPQHF. The CDR3 DNA reads as TGTGCCAGTAGTGTTTGGACAGCCTCCAATCAGCCCCAGCATTTT.

The chain recombines TRBV2 with TRBJ1-4; 7 nucleotides agree with TRBD1. The CDR3 is 16 amino acids. The V gene's germline CDR1 is SNHLY and CDR2 FYNNEI. V trimming: 5 bases; J trimming: 7 bases; junction bases outside the gene matches: 13. This chain's CDR3 is CASSTGAQDRVEKLFF. The CDR3 region has the DNA TGTGCCAGCAGTACAGGGGCGCAGGATCGTGTTGAAAAACTGTTTTTT. The entire variable domain, with the rest obtained from reference TRBV2 and TRBJ1-4, is as follows: EPEVTQTPSHQVTQMGQEVILRCVPISNHLYFYWYRQILGQKVEFLVSFYNNEISEKSEIFDDQFSVERPDGSNFTLKIRSTKLEDSAMYFCASSTGAQDRVEKLFFGSGTQLSVL.

The V and J genes are TRBV9 and TRBJ2-7; D gene uncertain. Germline CDR1 and CDR2: SGDLS and YYNGEE. Trimming took 0 bases from V and 0 from J, leaving 7 bases between them. The CDR3 is 14 residues long. CDR3: CASSVADSSYEQYF. In nucleotides, the CDR3 is TGTGCCAGCAGCGTAGCCGATAGCTCCTACGAGCAGTACTTC.

This clone turned up a few times. The CDR3 nucleotides read TGTGCCAGCAGCCCCCAGAAAAACATTCAGTACTTC. Encoded protein: CASSPQKNIQYF. V and J are TRBV7-2 and TRBJ2-4, with no clear D. Germline CDR1 reads SGHTA; CDR2 reads FQGNSA. V gave up 5 bases and J gave up 4 bases, with 6 bases separating them. This CDR3 spans 12 amino acids.

This chain uses TRBV12-5 with TRBJ1-5; tentatively, D is TRBD1 (6 bases). CDR3 length equals 14 residues. Looked up from germline, CDR1 is LGHNT and CDR2 is FRNRAP. V dropped 8 bases and J dropped 4 bases, with 15 bases sitting between them. CDR3 sequence reads: CASSSTGQNQPQHF. For the CDR3, the DNA is TGTGCTAGTAGCAGTACAGGGCAGAATCAGCCCCAGCATTTT.

This rearrangement joins TRBV19 to TRBJ2-1, with no clear D. The CDR3 is 11 amino acids. V lost 5 bases and J 7 bases, leaving 6 bases between the germline ends. Germline V lookup: CDR1 LNHDA, CDR2 SQIVND (reference sequence). This CDR3 reads CASSRWNEQFF. As DNA, the CDR3 is TGTGCCAGTAGTCGGTGGAATGAGCAGTTCTTC.

The chain combines TRBV5-1 with TRBJ2-7; 8 nucleotides agree with TRBD1. The CDR3 consists of 14 residues. V was pared by 0 bases and J by 5 bases, with 4 bases of the junction left unmatched. Per germline, CDR1 SGHRS and CDR2 YFSETQ. The CDR3 here is CASSLETGENEQYF. In nucleotides, the CDR3 is TGCGCCAGCAGCTTGGAGACAGGGGAAAACGAGCAGTACTTC. The full variable domain, its missing parts supplied by reference TRBV5-1 and TRBJ2-7, is KAGVTQTPRYLIKTRGQQVTLSCSPISGHRSVSWYQQTPGQGLQFLFEYFSETQRNKGNFPGRFSGRQFSNSRSEMNVSTLELGDSALYLCASSLETGENEQYFGPGTRLTVT.

This clone was counted a few times. The V call is TRBV5-1, the J call TRBJ1-4, with 7 bases aligning to TRBD1. This CDR3 region has 15 residues. The junction had 5 bases not matched to a gene; V was cut back by 2 bases and J by 4 bases. The germline V gene has CDR1 SGHRS and CDR2 YFSETQ. The CDR3 region has the DNA TGCGCCAGCAGCTTCCAGACAGGGCTTAATGAAAAACTGTTTTTT. Translated: CASSFQTGLNEKLFF.

This clone has only one observation. The gene calls are TRBV14 and TRBJ2-7; D is possibly TRBD1 (6 bases). This CDR3 has 16 residues. Trimming pared 0 bases from V and 0 bases from J, leaving 12 bases between. Germline V gene data show CDR1 as SGHDN and CDR2 as FVKESK. The CDR3 loop reads CASSQDVLGHSYEQYF. CDR3 DNA sequence: TGTGCCAGCAGCCAAGATGTCCTGGGACACTCCTACGAGCAGTACTTC.

The chain couples TRBV27 to TRBJ2-3, with D unclear. The CDR3 sequence is 13 residues long. V lost 3 bases, J lost 0 bases, and 4 bases lay in between. Germline CDR1 reads MNHEY; CDR2 reads SMNVEV (reference sequence). Written as DNA, the CDR3 is TGTGCCAGCAGTTTCCTCAGCACAGATACGCAGTATTTT. Protein: CASSFLSTDTQYF.

The chain has TRBV5-1 and TRBJ2-1; TRBD2 matches at 7 bases. The germline V gene encodes CDR1 SGHRS and CDR2 YFSETQ. The CDR3 covers 16 residues. J was trimmed by 1 base and V by 3 bases; bases with no gene match: 7. CDR3 protein: CASSSGGSWSYNEQFF. The CDR3 nucleotides are TGCGCCAGCAGCTCGGGCGGGAGTTGGTCCTACAATGAGCAGTTCTTC.

Here the CDR3 DNA reads TGTGCCAGCAGCCCAAACTACGAGCAGTACTTC. Protein product: CASSPNYEQYF. The V call is TRBV7-9, the J call TRBJ2-7; D unclear. Trimming pared 5 bases from V and 3 bases from J, leaving 5 bases between. This CDR3 has 11 residues. Per germline, CDR1 SEHNR and CDR2 FQNEAQ (reference sequence).

This clone was picked up one time. This chain connects TRBV27 to TRBJ2-4, with TRBD2 matching over 8 bases. Trimming cost V 6 bases and J 6 bases; bases outside gene matches: 7. CDR1 is MNHEY, CDR2 SMNVEV, per germline (reference sequence). CDR3 length equals 14 residues. The CDR3 sequence is CASRPSGGANIQYF. The CDR3 DNA follows: TGTGCCAGCAGGCCCTCGGGGGGGGCAAACATTCAGTACTTC.

This sequence joins TRBV28 and TRBJ1-4; TRBD1 aligns across 7 bases. Germline V gene data show CDR1 as MDHEN and CDR2 as SYDVKM. The CDR3 is 16 residues long. V lost 5 bases, J lost 6 bases, and 12 bases stayed unmatched. DNA for the CDR3: TGTGCCAGCAGTCCTAACAGGGGCGGGGGGTATGAAAAACTGTTTTTT. Protein sequence: CASSPNRGGGYEKLFF.

The chain is built from TRBV30 and TRBJ2-5; D is possibly TRBD1 (5 bases). The DNA matches TRBJ2-7 better at its end, which makes the J call doubtful. The CDR3 loop spans 15 amino acids. Per germline, CDR1 GTSNPN and CDR2 SVGIG (reference sequence). CDR3 in DNA: TGTGCCTGGAGTGTCCCTTTCGACAGCTCCTACGAGCAGTACTTC. It encodes CAWSVPFDSSYEQYF.

This chain connects TRBV7-9 to TRBJ1-2, with TRBD1 identical over 12 bases. The trim removed 5 bases at V and 3 bases at J, leaving 10 bases unmatched. The CDR3 loop spans 17 amino acids. The V gene's germline CDR1 is SEHNR and CDR2 FQNEAQ (reference sequence). CDR3 nucleotide sequence: TGTGCCAGCAGCAACGGGGACAGGGGGCGCATGGACTATGGCTACACCTTC. Protein sequence: CASSNGDRGRMDYGYTF.

V and J are TRBV5-1 and TRBJ1-3; TRBD1 might be the D (6 bases). The germline V gene encodes CDR1 SGHRS and CDR2 YFSETQ. The CDR3 is 15 amino acids. The V end lost 1 base, the J end lost 2 bases, and 10 bases lay between the germline ends. CDR3 in amino acids: CASSLWDTPGNTIYF. The CDR3 DNA sequence: TGCGCCAGCAGCTTGTGGGACACCCCTGGAAACACCATATATTTT.